A single T cell receptor beta chain is shown here with its context. This entry comes from a study of CD8+ T cells in alopecia areata. Study background: It was 6 to 18 months of tofacitinib, and then there were 6 months off drug.

The treatment: oral pan-JAK inhibitor, 5-10 mg twice daily. The CDR3 has 14 amino acids. Germline CDR1 SGDLS, CDR2 YYNGEE. Trimming took 0 bases from V and 5 from J, leaving 9 bases between them. Sequencing used cDNA as its template, made by extracting RNA and reverse transcribing it. Sequenced by immunoSEQ multiplex PCR; TCRdb stores in-frame clones only, minus some. The sample shows about 280,000 clones, about three fifths of them seen only once. This chain connects TRBV9 to TRBJ2-4; TRBD1 is a possible D gene (5 bases). The TCR originated in a human donor with alopecia areata. This material consisted of CD4+ T cells sorted from blood, taken at week 24, from a patient treated with tofacitinib. The CDR3 DNA reads as TGTGCCAGCAGCGTAGCCTTGGGGCAAAACATTCAGTACTTC. Its protein is CASSVALGQNIQYF.